The sequence of this T cell receptor beta chain was determined in a study of T cell responses to AZD1222 COVID-19 vaccine. Study background: Second doses were pooled across both intervals (about 4 or about 12 weeks).

TCRdb's table, derived via immunoSEQ multiplex PCR, lists solely in-frame clones and lacks some. Seen here are more than 95,000 clones, 85% to 95% observed once, and the top ten hold under 3.5%. Germline CDR1 reads KGHSH; CDR2 reads LQKENI. The CDR3 covers 14 residues. With 4 bases removed from V and 3 bases from J, the gap between germline ends came to 13 bases. Points from the study as a whole: Repertoires were obtained solely post-peak T cell response. Unmutated variant regions are reportedly targeted by nearly half of spike-specific TCRs. An increase in Spike-specific TCR breadth and depth was observed after two AZD1222 doses.

To note about this clone: The antigen is not known.

This chain joins TRBV18 and TRBJ2-7, with a weak D call TRBD2 (5 bases). This sample comprised peripheral blood, obtained on day 0 of AZD1222 vaccination. This receptor was taken from an adult in good health. The CDR3: CASSRGGDFYEQYF. The CDR3 region has the DNA TGTGCCAGCTCACGAGGAGGCGACTTCTACGAGCAGTACTTC.